This T cell receptor (beta chain) appears in the sequencing data of a study of PD-L1 blockade in urothelial cancer. Looking at the study overall: Individuals in the cohort had been given 0 to 3 earlier chemotherapy regimens. Blood analyses occurred 3 weeks (second dose) and 6 weeks post treatment start. Study-level findings and limits: Below-median pretreatment blood TCR clonality predicted better survival.

As for this clone: The target antigen is unknown.

Sequenced by immunoSEQ multiplex PCR; TCRdb stores in-frame clones only, minus some. The top ten hold 12% to 15% of the sample, which has some 38,000 clones, approximately 86% seen once. The CDR3 extends over 16 amino acids. V lost 7 bases and J lost 1; bases outside the gene matches: 11. The germline CDR1 and CDR2 sequences are SGDLS and YYNGEE. Noted time point: pretreatment peripheral blood. Enrolled patients showed locally advanced or metastatic urothelial carcinoma. The V gene is TRBV9, the J gene TRBJ2-3; 8 nucleotides align to TRBD2. This sequence was found in an elderly man with urothelial cancer. The starting material was PBMCs, obtained around atezolizumab (anti-PD-L1) treatment. In DNA, the CDR3 is TGTGCCAGCGCGCGGCGGGCGGGAGGTGGCACAGATACGCAGTATTTT. Translation gives CASARRAGGGTDTQYF.